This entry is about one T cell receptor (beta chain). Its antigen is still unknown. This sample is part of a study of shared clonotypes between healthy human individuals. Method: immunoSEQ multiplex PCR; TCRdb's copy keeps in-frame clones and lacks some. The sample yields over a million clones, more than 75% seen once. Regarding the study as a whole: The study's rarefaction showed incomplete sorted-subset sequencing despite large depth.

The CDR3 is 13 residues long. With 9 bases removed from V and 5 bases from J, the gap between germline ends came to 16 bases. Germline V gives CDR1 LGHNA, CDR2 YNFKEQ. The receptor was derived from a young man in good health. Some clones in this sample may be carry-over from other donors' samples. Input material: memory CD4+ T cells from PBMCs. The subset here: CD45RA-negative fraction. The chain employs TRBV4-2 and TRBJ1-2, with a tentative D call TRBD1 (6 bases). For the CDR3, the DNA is TGTGCCAGTGAGGGGGGCGCGAAATATGGCTACACCTTC. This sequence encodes CASEGGAKYGYTF.